These T cell receptor beta chains were read from a single sample in a study of T cell responses to AZD1222 COVID-19 vaccine. Profiling relied on immunoSEQ multiplex PCR, and the TCRdb table lists in-frame clones only, not all of them. Among 150,000 or so clones listed, approximately 90% were seen once. The input for sequencing was peripheral blood, taken on day 0 of AZD1222 vaccination. The receptors derive from an adult in good health. Each CDR3 is given with its conserved first and last residue. D genes are given only for firm matches. Rows give clone size only sometimes, using once, few, many, or a class for an expanded clone.

j_call clone_size d_call v_call cdr3_aa cdr3_nt
TRBJ2-3 . TRBD2 TRBV29-1 CSVERTSGISTDTQYF TGCAGCGTTGAACGCACTAGCGGAATAAGCACAGATACGCAGTATTTT
TRBJ2-7 . . TRBV18 CASSPGTRRYEQYF TGTGCCAGCTCGCCCGGGACAAGGAGGTACGAGCAGTACTTC
TRBJ1-2 . TRBD1 TRBV2 CASSSTGVSYGYTF TGTGCCAGCAGTTCGACAGGGGTGAGCTATGGCTACACCTTC
TRBJ2-1 . TRBD2 TRBV10-3 CAIGTSGASSVDEQFF TGTGCCATCGGGACTAGCGGGGCCTCCTCTGTCGATGAGCAGTTCTTC
TRBJ1-5 . TRBD1 TRBV6-5 CASRNGQVTGQPQHF TGTGCCAGCAGAAACGGACAGGTGACGGGACAGCCCCAGCATTTT
TRBJ2-1 . TRBD2 TRBV4-2 CASGMSGGRYEQFF TGTGCCAGCGGGATGTCGGGGGGACGCTATGAGCAGTTCTTC
TRBJ1-4 . . TRBV6-5 CATRWGGSSEKLFF TGTGCCACCCGCTGGGGAGGCTCCTCTGAAAAACTGTTTTTT
TRBJ1-2 . TRBD1 TRBV19 CASTRQGWGYTF TGTGCCAGTACCAGACAGGGATGGGGCTACACCTTC
TRBJ1-2 . TRBD1 TRBV6-2/TRBV6-3 CASSRAGTGVWDGYTF TGTGCCAGCAGCCGCGCCGGGACAGGGGTTTGGGATGGCTACACCTTC
TRBJ2-2 . . TRBV12-3/TRBV12-4 CASSFPGAGELFF TGTGCCAGCAGTTTTCCGGGGGCCGGGGAGCTGTTTTTT
TRBJ2-3 . . TRBV15 CATGEGSRTDTQYF TGTGCCACCGGAGAAGGGTCCCGCACAGATACGCAGTATTTT
TRBJ1-2 . TRBD1 TRBV2 CASSRQGANYGYTF TGTGCCAGCAGTCGACAGGGGGCGAACTATGGCTACACCTTC
TRBJ1-1 few TRBD1 TRBV6-2/TRBV6-3 CASSTQGTEAFF TGTGCCAGCAGTACACAGGGGACTGAAGCTTTCTTT
TRBJ1-5 . . TRBV18 CASSRTGQDQPQHF TGTGCCAGCTCACGTACCGGGCAGGATCAGCCCCAGCATTTT
TRBJ2-1 . TRBD2 TRBV4-3 CASSQEASGTYNEQFF TGCGCCAGCAGCCAAGAGGCTAGCGGAACGTACAATGAGCAGTTCTTC
TRBJ1-2 . TRBD1 TRBV11-2 CASRQGQGWGSYGYTF TGTGCCAGCAGGCAGGGACAGGGTTGGGGATCTTATGGCTACACCTTC
TRBJ2-1 . . TRBV5-1 CASSLGGSGPYNEQFF TGCGCCAGCAGCTTGGGGGGCAGCGGGCCCTACAATGAGCAGTTCTTC
TRBJ2-7 . . TRBV21-1 CASSKVQGDEQYF TGTGCCAGCAGCAAAGTCCAGGGGGACGAGCAGTACTTC
TRBJ1-4 once . TRBV27 CASSEFATNEKLFF TGTGCCAGCAGCGAGTTTGCAACTAATGAAAAACTGTTTTTT
TRBJ1-1 . . TRBV5-5 CASSAATGWNTEAFF TGTGCCAGCAGCGCGGCGACAGGATGGAACACTGAAGCTTTCTTT
TRBJ1-1 . . TRBV5-4 CASSRPGGTEAFF TGTGCCAGCAGCCGGCCCGGTGGGACTGAAGCTTTCTTT
TRBJ2-7 . . TRBV10-3 CAISESTGEGEQYF TGTGCCATCAGTGAGTCTACAGGGGAGGGCGAGCAGTACTTC
TRBJ1-1 . . TRBV7-8 CASSYGIDSRAEAFF TGTGCCAGCAGTTATGGTATTGACAGTAGGGCTGAAGCTTTCTTT
TRBJ1-2 . . TRBV15 CATSRVLEPAPEGYTF TGTGCCACCAGCAGGGTATTGGAGCCCGCCCCGGAAGGCTACACCTTC
TRBJ2-7 once . TRBV6-5 CASSYSWGDEQYF TGTGCCAGCAGTTACTCGTGGGGAGACGAGCAGTACTTC
TRBJ2-7 . TRBD1 TRBV6-2/TRBV6-3 CASSYGRSGQGAHEQYF TGTGCCAGCAGTTACGGTCGTTCGGGACAGGGGGCTCACGAGCAGTACTTC
TRBJ1-2 once . TRBV6-5 CASRSSDNYGYTF TGTGCCAGCAGGTCGTCGGATAACTATGGCTACACCTTC